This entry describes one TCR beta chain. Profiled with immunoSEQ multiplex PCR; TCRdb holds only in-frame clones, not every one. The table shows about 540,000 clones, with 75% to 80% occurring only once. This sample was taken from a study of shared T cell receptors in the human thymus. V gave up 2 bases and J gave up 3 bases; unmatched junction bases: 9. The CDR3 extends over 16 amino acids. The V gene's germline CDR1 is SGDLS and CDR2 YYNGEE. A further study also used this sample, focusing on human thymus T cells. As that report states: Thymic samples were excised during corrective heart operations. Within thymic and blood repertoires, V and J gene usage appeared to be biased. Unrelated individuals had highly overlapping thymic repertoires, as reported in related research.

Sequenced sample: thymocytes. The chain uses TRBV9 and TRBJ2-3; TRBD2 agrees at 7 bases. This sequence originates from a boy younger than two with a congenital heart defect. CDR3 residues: CASSVSGSGKTDTQYF. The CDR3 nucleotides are TGTGCCAGCAGCGTGTCCGGGAGCGGGAAAACAGATACGCAGTATTTT.